This passage covers 5 T cell receptor beta chains from one sample sequenced in a study of shared clonotypes between healthy human individuals (dated by TCRdb to the early 2020s). Libraries were constructed by the immunoSEQ multiplex PCR assay. TCRdb re-hosts the immuneACCESS table, in-frame sequences only. Its copies lack some clones; in the studies checked, an unresolved V gene accounts for under half of them, and the cause for the rest is not known. The sample table contains about 1,900,000 clones; only one count was recorded for roughly 94% of them. The top ten clonotypes cover roughly 1% of the sample. CD8 naive samples were obtained by positive selection for CCR7 among CD45RO-negative cells, yielding a CD45RA+CCR7+ population from which TemRA cells were excluded. Sequences were obtained from naive CD8+ T cells sorted from blood. This specimen's cell subset or site label, interpreted: CD45RA+CCR7+. Source of these receptors: a man aged 18 to 29 in good health.

The V call is TRBV29-1, the J call TRBJ2-7; D is possibly TRBD2 (6 bases). V was trimmed by 3 bases and J by 1 base, leaving 7 bases between them. The CDR3 is made up of 12 amino acids. Looked up from germline, CDR1 is SQVTM and CDR2 is ANQGSEA. CDR3: CSVDGGSYEQYF. The DNA for the CDR3 is TGCAGCGTTGATGGGGGGTCCTACGAGCAGTACTTC.

On this clone itself: Other DNA sequences within the sample encode an identical CDR3. J is TRBJ1-1 and V is TRBV6-5; D gene ambiguous. Trimming shortened V by 3 bases and J by 1 base, and 6 bases separated the two germline ends. Per the germline V gene, CDR1 is MNHEY and CDR2 is SVGAGI. The CDR3 is 13 amino acids. The CDR3: CASSYGPNTEAFF. CDR3 coding DNA: TGTGCCAGCAGTTATGGACCGAACACTGAAGCTTTCTTT.

CDR3 sequence reads: CASSGDAGELFF. DNA for the CDR3: TGTGCCAGCAGCGGCGACGCCGGGGAGCTGTTTTTT. This chain links TRBV9 with TRBJ2-2; D not resolved. CDR1 and CDR2 (germline): SGDLS, YYNGEE. Trimming left V 3 bases short and J 6 bases short, with 6 bases between. This CDR3 region has 12 residues.

Details on this clone: At the DNA level, this CDR3 is encoded by other sequences in the same sample as well. This sequence joins TRBV7-9 and TRBJ2-5; 8 nucleotides agree with TRBD1. V dropped 5 bases and J dropped 1; count of bases not matched to a gene: 3. Germline CDR1 reads SEHNR; CDR2 reads FQNEAQ (reference sequence). The CDR3 is 14 residues long. The CDR3 sequence: CASSPDRAQETQYF. In nucleotides, the CDR3 is TGTGCCAGCAGCCCGGACAGGGCCCAAGAGACCCAGTACTTC.

The CDR3 here is CASSGVGSSYEQYF. The CDR3 coding sequence is TGCGCCAGCAGCGGGGTTGGTTCCTCCTACGAGCAGTACTTC. The chain links TRBV5-1 to TRBJ2-7; D gene uncertain. Germline CDR1 and CDR2: SGHRS and YFSETQ. The germline V and J ends were trimmed by 4 bases and 0 bases, with 11 bases remaining between them. The CDR3 is 14 residues long.